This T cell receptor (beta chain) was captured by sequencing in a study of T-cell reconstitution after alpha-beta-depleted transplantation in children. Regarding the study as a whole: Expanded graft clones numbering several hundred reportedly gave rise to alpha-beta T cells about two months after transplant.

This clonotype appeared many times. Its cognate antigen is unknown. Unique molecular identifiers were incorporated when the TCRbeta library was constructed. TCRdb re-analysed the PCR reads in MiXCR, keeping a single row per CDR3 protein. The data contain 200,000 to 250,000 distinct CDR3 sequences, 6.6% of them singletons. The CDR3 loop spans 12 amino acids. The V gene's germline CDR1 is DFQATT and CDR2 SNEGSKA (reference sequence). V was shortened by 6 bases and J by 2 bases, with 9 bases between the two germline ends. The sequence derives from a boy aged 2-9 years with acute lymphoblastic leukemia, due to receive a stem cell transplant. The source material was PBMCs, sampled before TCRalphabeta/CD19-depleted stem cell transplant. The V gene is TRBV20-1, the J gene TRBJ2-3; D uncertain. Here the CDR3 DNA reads TGCAGTGCAACGACGGACACAGATACGCAGTATTTT. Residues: CSATTDTDTQYF.